This TCR beta chain was obtained from a study of vaccination and CD4 T cells after COVID-19. Study-level information: Culture controls were given either a CEFX pool, an HIV-1 Nef pool, or no peptide.

V lost 4 bases and J lost 2; bases outside the gene matches: 7. The CDR3 is 16 amino acids. Germline CDR1 SGDLS, CDR2 YYNGEE. Concerning this clonotype itself: The antigen is undetermined.

The treatment: roughly ten-day PBMC culture with coronavirus spike peptide pools or control peptides (ViraFEST assay). Culture of approximately 2.1 million PBMCs per well took place with 10 IU/ml IL-2 and roughly 10 ug/ml peptide pools. Sequencing of DNA taken from cultured CD4+ T cells relied on the Oncomine TCR Beta short-read assay. TCRdb reprocessed the PCR reads via MiXCR and lists one record per CDR3 protein. Here the sample spans some 3,300 distinct CDR3 sequences, under 55% being singletons. Sequencing was carried out using CD4+ T cells from blood, cultured in vitro. This chain connects TRBV9 to TRBJ2-2, with TRBD1 matching 8 bases. The TCR sequence derives from a human donor who had recovered from COVID-19. The CDR3 here is CASSIRDRSNTGELFF. CDR3 sequence (DNA): TGTGCCAGCAGCATCCGGGACAGGAGTAACACCGGGGAGCTGTTTTTT. The variable domain in full, with the rest retrieved from reference TRBV9 and TRBJ2-2, is DSGVTQTPKHLITATGQRVTLRCSPRSGDLSVYWYQQSLDQGLQFLIQYYNGEERAKGNILERFSAQQFPDLHSELNLSSLELGDSALYFCASSIRDRSNTGELFFGEGSRLTVL.